This T cell receptor (beta chain) was sequenced for a study of CD8+ T cells in alopecia areata. Study outcomes and limitations: As there was one nonresponder, how baseline CD8+ expansion relates to response remains uncertain. Tofacitinib produced a significant decrease in scalp clonality and in expanded CD8+ clones among the top 100.

The sample's treatment: oral pan-JAK inhibitor, 5-10 mg twice daily. Alopecia areata patients gave lesional scalp punch biopsies and peripheral blood samples. As the sequencing template, cDNA was produced by extracting RNA and reverse transcribing it. Profiling relied on immunoSEQ multiplex PCR, and the TCRdb table lists in-frame clones only, not all of them. The table has 4,400 or so clones, 69% seen once. Comments on this clone: Its specificity is unknown.

CDR3 size: 15 residues. CDR1 ENHRY and CDR2 SYGVKD come from the germline V gene. The V end was cut by 3 bases, the J end by 1 base, with 12 bases between. The genes are TRBV10-3 and TRBJ1-1; D might be TRBD1 (6 bases). The sample consisted of skin, taken at week 24, from a patient treated with tofacitinib. The TCR was taken from a human donor with alopecia areata. For the CDR3, the DNA is TGTGCCATCAGTGAAGGGGGGGCCCCGAACACTGAAGCTTTCTTT. Translation gives CAISEGGAPNTEAFF.